This T cell receptor beta chain originates from a study of tumor-infiltrating lymphocytes in primary liver carcinoma. As for the study in general: The tumors, T1-T3 N0M0 lesions, were roughly 4.2 to 10 cm across. Productive TCRbeta read counts per sample ran from roughly 3.5 to 6.8 million and were similar across tissue types. Regarding the study as a whole: Tumors had a significantly higher top-250-clone fraction than blood (p = 0.039). Only about 7.5-24% of top clones appeared in all five tumor regions.

Using a constant-region primer together with ProtoScript II reverse transcriptase, TCR beta cDNA was made from 500 ng of total RNA. Nested multiplex PCR, run for three rounds with slightly modified ARM-PCR, yielded TCR beta libraries. A single record per CDR3 protein comes from TCRdb applying MiXCR to the multiplex PCR reads. The sample lists 25,000 to 35,000 distinct CDR3 sequences; 70% to 80% were seen once. Notes on this clonotype: Its antigen is not identified. The final CDR3 position lacks the conserved phenylalanine or tryptophan, pointing to a likely read error.

The study co-extracted DNA and RNA from about 19-30 mg of unsorted bulk tissue. The sequence was obtained from a woman younger than 45 with primary liver carcinoma and hepatitis B virus infection. Specimen: liver tumor tissue from sampling region 3. Subset given: tumor region T3, left-lateral pole.

CDR3 sequence (DNA): TGTGTCAGCAGTCCCAGTTGGGCTAACGGACCCTACAATGAGCAGTTCTTA. Its translation is CVSSPSWANGPYNEQFL. J is TRBJ2-1 and V is TRBV12-3 or TRBV12-4; no reliable D call. There are 17 residues in the CDR3.